This record covers a single T cell receptor (beta chain). Its recognized antigen is unknown. No much larger clonotype is one base removed from it; base qualities were not supplied. The data were obtained in a study of Ad26.COV2.S vaccination and SARS-CoV-2 variants (dated by TCRdb to about 2021). Some background on the complete study: Vaccine-arm donors came from COV1001, a multicentre, randomized, double-blind, placebo-controlled phase I-IIa trial of Ad26.COV2.S in healthy adults. Ad26.COV2.S was given intramuscularly at 5x10^10 or 1x10^11 viral particles, as a single shot or as two shots 56 days apart. Sequencing of the TCRbeta repertoire served to evaluate the specificity and breadth of SARS-CoV-2-reactive T cell receptors following Ad26.COV2.S vaccination. A total of roughly 32 samples were included in the TCR-sequenced set, comprising around 19 Ad26.COV2.S vaccine recipients, 5 placebo recipients and 8 SARS-CoV-2 convalescent individuals. Trial participants were randomized into five groups of five, in which low-dose or high-dose Ad26.COV2.S was given once or twice, or placebo was given on both occasions. Throughout the experiments and outcome assessment, investigators stayed blinded to trial group allocation.

CDR3 length: 14 amino acids, cysteine to phenylalanine. This entry keeps only the CDR3 DNA: 42 bases, framed from base 1. CDR1 and CDR2, per the germline V gene (reference sequence), are LNHDA and SQIVND. The V end gives up 4 bases and the J end 5 bases, leaving 7 bases in the junction not matched to a gene. On the study overall, not on this receptor specifically: Comparing responses between vaccine doses or regimens was not something the study was powered to do. After vaccination, spike-specific CD8+ and CD4+ T cell responses were reported to show substantial breadth. Vaccine and placebo recipients had similar non-spike TCR breadth, a finding consistent with the vaccine containing only spike. Spike-specific TCR breadth was higher in Ad26.COV2.S recipients than in placebo recipients (P = 0.0014). According to the authors, total T cell responses may have been underestimated by the TCR breadth and depth analyses.

The immunoSEQ Assay was the method used to sequence TCRbeta CDR3 regions. After extraction, genomic DNA underwent amplification by bias-controlled multiplex PCR, followed by high-throughput sequencing. In the original analysis: To quantify the absolute abundance of every unique TCRbeta CDR3 region, sequences were collapsed and filtered. T cell fraction was estimated by normalization of TCRbeta template counts to usable DNA, with usable DNA being measured through amplification of reference genes present in all nucleated cells. Repertoire TCRs were annotated as SARS-CoV-2-specific when V gene, CDR3 amino acid sequence and J gene were exactly matched to a known reactive TCR set. The reference SARS-CoV-2 TCR set was obtained from MIRA and was filtered for enrichment in COVID-19-positive ImmuneCODE repertoires, whereby public or cross-reactive TCRs were removed. Drawing on the MIRA antigens, annotated TCRs were analysed further at the level of specific ORF or position within ORF. Depth was the summed frequency of annotated unique rearrangements, while breadth was defined as annotated unique rearrangements over total unique productive rearrangements. TCR breadth was compared between groups using two-sided Wilcoxon rank-sum tests. This is the immuneACCESS table as TCRdb keeps it, with only in-frame sequences that have V and J called. A part of the clones is gone; compared with another copy, unresolved V genes explain less than half, and the rest is unexplained. Clone size and V and J calls were adopted from that table, with D and trimming inferred from the DNA. Within this sample are about 680,000 clones, with about 89% of them counted one time only. The ten largest clones add up to over 1.3% of the sample.

What the treatment or condition label conveys for this sample: about 20 received Ad26.COV2.S at low or high dose, single or two shots; 5 received placebo; per-sample allocation not given. Repertoires of vaccine and placebo recipients were sequenced from samples collected on day 63 after the first injection. Cohort 1b enrolled some 25 adults aged 18-55 years at a single site in Boston, USA, between 29 July and 7 August 2020. Ad26.COV2.S was a replication-incompetent adenovirus type 26 vector expressing a prefusion-stabilized SARS-CoV-2 spike protein from the original Wuhan strain. Rearrangement joined TRBV19 to TRBJ2-7, with 8 junctional bases fitting TRBD1. The sample here was peripheral blood, taken in a trial of Ad26.COV2.S vaccine versus placebo. This receptor was identified in a person aged 18 to 65 who received the Ad26.COV2.S COVID-19 vaccine or a placebo. The nucleotide sequence reads as follows: TGTGCCAGTAGTAATCTGGACAGGGCGGACGAGCAGTACTTC. Protein translation: CASSNLDRADEQYF.